The text below deals with one T cell receptor beta chain. The antigen remains undetermined. The sample belongs to a study of OX40 agonist ivuxolimab in advanced cancers. Study context: Intravenous ivuxolimab was administered to patients every 2 weeks at 0.01 to 10 mg/kg. Study results and limitations: Both blood CD4+ and CD8+ T cells showed clonal growth by week 6 at 0.1 to 3.0 mg/kg. Expanded clones tended on average to be more numerous among CD8+ T cells than CD4+.

This CDR3 has 15 residues. With 8 bases removed from V and 2 bases from J, the gap between germline ends came to 19 bases. Germline loops: CDR1 GTSNPN, CDR2 SVGIG (reference sequence). Some clones are missing from TCRdb's copy, which holds only in-frame ones; the method was immunoSEQ multiplex PCR. The sample shows roughly 50,000 clones, roughly 84% of them seen only once. This clonotype originated in an adult with an advanced solid tumor such as melanoma, head and neck, liver or kidney cancer. Sequencing used CD4+ or CD8+ T cells sorted from blood, obtained in a trial of the OX40 agonist ivuxolimab. This chain links TRBV30 with TRBJ1-3; D perhaps matches TRBD1 (5 bases). The CDR3 DNA sequence: TGTGCCACGGACCGGGGCACCTTCGCTGGAAACACCATATATTTT. Translating gives CATDRGTFAGNTIYF.